What follows is one TCR beta chain and its context. The antigen remains unidentified. Being one base from a much bigger clone, this may be a read error. This sample stems from a study of T cells in Graves' hyperthyroidism and ophthalmopathy. Template material for amplifying TCR beta CDR3 regions consisted of RNA transcripts. The TCR CDR3 was amplified in a first-round RT-PCR using the HTBI primer set. TCRdb itself ran the multiplex PCR reads through MiXCR, one entry per CDR3 protein. The sample holds a few hundred thousand distinct CDR3 sequences, more than 14% seen once. PBMCs were obtained from over 8.5 ml fresh peripheral blood. V was clipped by 6 bases and J by 2 bases, with 20 bases between them. CDR1 and CDR2 from the germline V gene are SGHRS and YFSETQ. The CDR3 spans 16 residues. Overall study results and limits: A model of 13 V-J pairs discriminated ophthalmopathy from stable hyperthyroidism.

Sequencing was performed on blood. This sequence originates from a woman younger than 45 with Graves' ophthalmopathy. The chain combines TRBV5-1 with TRBJ1-2; D is possibly TRBD1 (6 bases). This CDR3 is CASIDDRQDQNYGYTF. In DNA, the CDR3 is TGCGCCAGCATCGACGATCGACAGGACCAAAACTATGGCTACACCTTC. Full variable domain (rest looked up from reference TRBV5-1 and TRBJ1-2): KAGVTQTPRYLIKTRGQQVTLSCSPISGHRSVSWYQQTPGQGLQFLFEYFSETQRNKGNFPGRFSGRQFSNSRSEMNVSTLELGDSALYLCASIDDRQDQNYGYTFGSGTRLTVV.